The clone carrying this T cell receptor (beta chain) was seen ten or more times. Its antigen is undetermined. These data originate in a study of Graves' ophthalmopathy and Graves' hyperthyroidism. The study amplified TCR beta CDR3 regions using RNA transcripts. RT-PCR with HTBI primers came first, then second-round multiplex PCR. TCRdb processed the multiplex PCR reads anew with MiXCR; each CDR3 protein has one entry. The data contain about 1.1 million distinct CDR3 sequences, roughly 35% of them singletons. Study results and caveats: The study's model predicted ophthalmopathy progression at over 55% sensitivity and around 75% specificity.

Aged 18 to 65, hyperthyroidism patients had been newly diagnosed, with under 2 months' duration. Enrollment excluded any patients with other autoimmune diseases, uncontrolled infections, pregnancy or lactation. As diagnostic evidence, clinical symptoms, serum thyroxine, TRAb, thyroid ultrasound and orbital computed tomography were relied upon. Trimming took 6 bases from V and 0 from J, leaving 9 bases between them. CDR1 and CDR2 (germline): ENHRY, SYGVKD. This CDR3 spans 14 amino acids. This chain links TRBV10-3 with TRBJ1-5; D ambiguous. Sequenced material: peripheral blood or thyroid tissue (not recorded which). The clonotype was recovered from an adult man with Graves' hyperthyroidism. DNA of the CDR3: TGTGCCATCAGAGGACGGGATAGCAATCAGCCCCAGCATTTT. Translating it yields CAIRGRDSNQPQHF.